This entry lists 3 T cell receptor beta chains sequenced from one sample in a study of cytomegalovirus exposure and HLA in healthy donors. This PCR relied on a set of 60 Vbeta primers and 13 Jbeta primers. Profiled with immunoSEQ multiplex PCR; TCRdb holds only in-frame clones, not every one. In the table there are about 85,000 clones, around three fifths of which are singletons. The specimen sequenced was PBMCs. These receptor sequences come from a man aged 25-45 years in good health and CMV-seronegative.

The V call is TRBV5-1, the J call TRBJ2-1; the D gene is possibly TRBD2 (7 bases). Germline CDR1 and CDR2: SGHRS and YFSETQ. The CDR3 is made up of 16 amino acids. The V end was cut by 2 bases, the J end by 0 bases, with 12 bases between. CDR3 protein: CASSLRGGSSYNEQFF. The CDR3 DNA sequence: TGCGCCAGCAGCTTAAGGGGGGGGAGCTCCTACAATGAGCAGTTCTTC.

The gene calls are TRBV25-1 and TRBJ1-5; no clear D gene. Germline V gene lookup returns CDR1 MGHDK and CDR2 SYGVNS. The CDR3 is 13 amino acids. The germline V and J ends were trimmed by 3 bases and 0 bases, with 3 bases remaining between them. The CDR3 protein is CASSDHSNQPQHF. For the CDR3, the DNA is TGTGCCAGCAGTGATCATAGCAATCAGCCCCAGCATTTT.

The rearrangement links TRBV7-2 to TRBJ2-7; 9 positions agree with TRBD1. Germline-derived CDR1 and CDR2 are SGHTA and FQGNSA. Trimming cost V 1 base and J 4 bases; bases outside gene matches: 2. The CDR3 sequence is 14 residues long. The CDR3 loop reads CASSLGGQGYEQYF. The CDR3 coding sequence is TGTGCCAGCAGCTTAGGCGGACAGGGGTACGAGCAGTACTTC.